Presented here are 9 T cell receptor beta chains from one specimen sequenced in a study of Ad26.COV2.S vaccination and SARS-CoV-2 variants. This sample's treatment: some 20 received Ad26.COV2.S at low or high dose, single or two shots; about 5 received placebo; per-sample allocation not given. Sampling happened 63 days after the first vaccine or placebo injection. Libraries were prepared by immunoSEQ multiplex PCR; TCRdb keeps only in-frame clonotypes and omits some of them. The sample includes roughly 400,000 clones, approximately 91% of them seen just once. This material consisted of peripheral blood, taken in a trial of Ad26.COV2.S vaccine versus placebo. Every receptor here comes from a person aged 18-65 years who received the Ad26.COV2.S COVID-19 vaccine or a placebo.

This clone came up a few times. The chain combines TRBV19 with TRBJ2-3; D gene unclear. In germline, CDR1 is LNHDA, CDR2 SQIVND (reference sequence). This CDR3 region has 13 residues. The V end was cut by 1 base, the J end by 4 bases, with 6 bases between. The CDR3 DNA is TGTGCCAGTAGTATAGGAACCGCAGATACGCAGTATTTT. Protein product: CASSIGTADTQYF.

The chain has TRBV5-6 and TRBJ2-6, with D unclear. Germline V lookup: CDR1 SGHDT, CDR2 YYEEEE. V was shortened by 6 bases and J by 0 bases, with 4 bases between the two germline ends. CDR3 size: 13 residues. CDR3 amino acids: CASTDSGANVLTF. The CDR3 nucleotides are TGTGCCAGCACCGACTCTGGGGCCAACGTCCTGACTTTC.

The rearrangement joins TRBV7-9 to TRBJ2-5; TRBD1 aligns across 10 bases. Per germline, CDR1 SEHNR and CDR2 FQNEAQ (reference sequence). Trimming took 5 bases from V and 4 from J; bases not matched to a gene: 4. This CDR3 is 14 amino acids long. The CDR3 DNA reads as TGTGCCAGCAGCAAGACAGGGGGCAGAGAGACCCAGTACTTC. This translates into CASSKTGGRETQYF.

This clone was recorded once. V gene TRBV6-5 combines with J gene TRBJ2-5, with 9 bases identical to TRBD1. V lost 6 bases, J lost 5 bases, and 4 bases stayed unmatched. In germline, CDR1 is MNHEY, CDR2 SVGAGI. The CDR3 is 13 residues long. The CDR3 reads CASRGTGRETQYF. DNA for the CDR3: TGTGCCAGCAGGGGGACAGGGCGGGAGACCCAGTACTTC.

This clone was observed a handful of times. This chain links TRBV28 with TRBJ1-2; 9 bases line up with TRBD1. Germline lookup yields CDR1 MDHEN and CDR2 SYDVKM. The CDR3 sequence is 16 residues long. After removal of 1 base from V and 8 bases from J, the junction contained 11 bases not matched to a gene. CDR3 residues: CASSLYRTGVSDGYTF. The CDR3 bases are TGTGCCAGCAGTTTATATAGGACAGGGGTATCTGACGGCTACACCTTC.

The rearrangement joins TRBV6-4 to TRBJ2-1; the match to TRBD2 covers 12 bases. Losses at the gene ends were 4 bases for V and 8 bases for J; bases not matched to a gene: 6. Germline CDR1 MRHNA, CDR2 SNTAGT. This CDR3 region has 15 residues. CDR3 bases: TGTGCCAGCAGTGCTTTGACTAGCGGGAGCGATGAGCAGTTCTTC. It codes for CASSALTSGSDEQFF.

Only a few counts were recorded for this clone. V and J are TRBV6-1 and TRBJ1-1; weak D call: TRBD1 (6 bases). The length of the CDR3 is 13 residues. Deletions cut 3 bases from V and 3 bases from J, with 8 bases between. The V gene's germline CDR1 is MNHNS and CDR2 SASEGT. CDR3 nucleotides: TGTGCCAGCAGTGATACAGGGTACACTGAAGCTTTCTTT. Translated, it gives CASSDTGYTEAFF.

The CDR3 nucleotides are TGCGCCAGCAGCTTGGCGGTCGCAGGGGGGACTAGCACAGATACGCAGTATTTT. It yields the protein CASSLAVAGGTSTDTQYF. This sequence joins TRBV5-1 and TRBJ2-3; perhaps TRBD1 as D (7 bases). Germline loops: CDR1 SGHRS, CDR2 YFSETQ. The length of the CDR3 is 18 residues. V was cut by 0 bases and J by 0 bases, with 17 bases left in between.

This clone appeared once. This sequence joins TRBV4-1 and TRBJ2-3; 10 positions agree with TRBD2. This CDR3 region has 16 residues. The V gene end was trimmed by 2 bases and the J gene end by 2 bases; junction bases not matched to a gene: 4. CDR1 is MGHRA, CDR2 YSYEKL, per germline. CDR3 loop: CASSQSGRGDTDTQYF. The CDR3, as DNA: TGCGCCAGCAGCCAAAGCGGGAGGGGGGACACAGATACGCAGTATTTT.